The present T cell receptor (beta chain) was sequenced within a study of blood T cell repertoires in COVID-19 (dated by TCRdb to about 2020). For context, the study as a whole: Samples from collaborators originated in the United States, Italy and Spain and spanned both the acute and convalescent phases of COVID-19. The material from the prospective study consisted of cDNA or gDNA derived from T cells, B-cell-depleted T cells, or PBMCs. The dataset comprised deeply sampled blood TCRbeta repertoires from subjects exposed to, actively infected with, or recovered from COVID-19. The repertoires were made available in a free public database intended to serve as a resource for research on the immune response to SARS-CoV-2. Samples were obtained from the ongoing ImmuneRACE study (first 160 participants) and from over a thousand subjects provided by 6 global collaborators. The sample metadata nearly always contained a de-identified subject ID, COVID-19 status, age in years and sex. Where available, HLA class I and class II types were taken from metadata supplied by the sample provider and were not determined by assay-based typing. Study-wide conclusions, independent of this receptor: Clinical and demographic metadata were provided uncurated, with the amount varying by source and participant.

With respect to this clone: Its antigen is currently not known. Within one base of it there is no much larger clone, and no base qualities were kept.

CDR1 and CDR2 are drawn from the germline V gene (reference sequence): LNHDA, SQIVND. There are 16 amino acids in the CDR3, from cysteine to phenylalanine inclusive. The DNA shown is the 48-base CDR3, in frame from base 1. The V end gives up 6 bases and the J end 2 bases, leaving 10 bases in the junction not matched to a gene. The immunoSEQ Assay, a bias-controlled multiplex PCR, was used to amplify TCRbeta CDR3 regions from genomic DNA. The authors processed their data as follows. Nucleated cell counts per sample were estimated from amplification of reference gene primers within the assay. To quantify the absolute abundance of each unique TCRbeta CDR3 rearrangement, sequence reads were collapsed and filtered. For each sample, productive Simpson clonality was calculated by taking the square root of Simpson's diversity index across productive rearrangements. TCRdb obtained this table from immuneACCESS and retained in-frame rearrangements with V and J assigned. These tables miss some clones; where compared with another copy, unresolved V genes account for less than half of the shortfall, and the remainder is unexplained. V and J calls and clone size follow that table, whereas D and trimming were derived from the DNA. Here the sample has a few hundred thousand clones; roughly 85% occur a single time. The top ten hold 3% to 4.5% of the sample.

Each collaborating institution followed its own protocols to collect whole blood in K2EDTA tubes. For TCRbeta analysis, collaborators shipped samples as frozen whole blood, isolated PBMCs, or DNA extracted from either of those sample types. The receptor's source is a woman younger than 35 with acute or convalescent COVID-19. This chain is built from TRBV19 and TRBJ1-5, with TRBD1 identical over 7 junction bases. Sequencing used peripheral blood. The CDR3 protein sequence reads: CASRTRQGVGNQPQHF. The DNA reads TGTGCCAGTAGAACCAGACAGGGCGTGGGCAATCAGCCCCAGCATTTT.